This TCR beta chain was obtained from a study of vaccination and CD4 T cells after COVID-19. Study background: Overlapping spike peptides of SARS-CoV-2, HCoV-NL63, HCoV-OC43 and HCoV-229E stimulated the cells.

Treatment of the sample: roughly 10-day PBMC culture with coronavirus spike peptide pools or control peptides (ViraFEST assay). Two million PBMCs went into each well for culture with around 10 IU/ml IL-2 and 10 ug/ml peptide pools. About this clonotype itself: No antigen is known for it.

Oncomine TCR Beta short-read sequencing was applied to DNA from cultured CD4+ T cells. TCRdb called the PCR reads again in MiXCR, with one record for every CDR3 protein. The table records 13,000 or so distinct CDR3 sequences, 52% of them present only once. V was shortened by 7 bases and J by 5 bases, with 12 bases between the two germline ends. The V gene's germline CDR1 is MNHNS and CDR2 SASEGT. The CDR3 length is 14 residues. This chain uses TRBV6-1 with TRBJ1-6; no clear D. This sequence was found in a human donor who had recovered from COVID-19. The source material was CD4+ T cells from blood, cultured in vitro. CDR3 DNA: TGTGCCAGCAAAAGGGAACTAAATAATTCACCCCTCCACTTT. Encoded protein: CASKRELNNSPLHF.